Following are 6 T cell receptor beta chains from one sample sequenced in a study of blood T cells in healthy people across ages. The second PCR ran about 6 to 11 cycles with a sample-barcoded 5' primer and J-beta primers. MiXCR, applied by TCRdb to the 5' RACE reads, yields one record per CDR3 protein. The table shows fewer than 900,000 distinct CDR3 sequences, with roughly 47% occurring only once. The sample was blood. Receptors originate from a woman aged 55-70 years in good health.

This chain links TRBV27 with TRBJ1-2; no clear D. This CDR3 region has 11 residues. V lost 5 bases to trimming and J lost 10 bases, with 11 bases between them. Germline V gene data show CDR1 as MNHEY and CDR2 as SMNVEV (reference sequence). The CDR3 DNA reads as TGTGCCAGCAGTCCTAGGGATGACTACACCTTC. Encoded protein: CASSPRDDYTF.

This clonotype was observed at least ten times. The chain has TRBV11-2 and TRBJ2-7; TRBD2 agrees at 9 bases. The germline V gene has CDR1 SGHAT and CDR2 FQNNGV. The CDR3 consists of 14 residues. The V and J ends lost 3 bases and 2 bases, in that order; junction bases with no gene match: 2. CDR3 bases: TGTGCCAGCAGCTTCAAGCGGGAGGCCTACGAGCAGTACTTC. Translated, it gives CASSFKREAYEQYF.

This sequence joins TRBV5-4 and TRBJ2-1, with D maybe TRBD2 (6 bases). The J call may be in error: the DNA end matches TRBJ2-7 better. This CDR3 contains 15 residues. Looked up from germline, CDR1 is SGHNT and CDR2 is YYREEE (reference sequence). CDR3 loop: CASSFRGSSYNEQYF. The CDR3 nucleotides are TGTGCCAGCAGCTTCCGGGGGAGCTCCTACAATGAGCAGTACTTC.

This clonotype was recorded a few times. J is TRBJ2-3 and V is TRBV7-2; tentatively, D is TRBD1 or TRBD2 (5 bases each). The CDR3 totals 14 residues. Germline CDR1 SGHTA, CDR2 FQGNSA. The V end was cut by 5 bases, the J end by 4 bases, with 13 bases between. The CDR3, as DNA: TGTGCCAGCAGCGGAAGGGTGGGACCAGATACGCAGTATTTT. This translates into CASSGRVGPDTQYF.

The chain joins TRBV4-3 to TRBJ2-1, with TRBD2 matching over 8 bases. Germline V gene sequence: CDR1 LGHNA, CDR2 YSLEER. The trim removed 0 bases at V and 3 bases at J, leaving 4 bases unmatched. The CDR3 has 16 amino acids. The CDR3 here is CASSQEPGGGYNEQFF. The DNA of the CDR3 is TGCGCCAGCAGCCAAGAGCCGGGGGGGGGCTACAATGAGCAGTTCTTC.

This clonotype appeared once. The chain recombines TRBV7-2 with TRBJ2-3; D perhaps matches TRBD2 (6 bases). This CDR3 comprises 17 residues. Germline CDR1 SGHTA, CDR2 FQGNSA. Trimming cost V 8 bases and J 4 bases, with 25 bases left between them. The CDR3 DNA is TGTGCCAGCTCCCAGCAAGCCGGCGGGACTCTCGCAGATACGCAGTATTTT. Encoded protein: CASSQQAGGTLADTQYF.